A selection of T cell receptor beta chains follows, all from one sample in a study of a mutant IDH1 vaccine in newly diagnosed glioma. The repertoire was sequenced with immunoSEQ multiplex PCR; TCRdb's copy has only in-frame clones and lacks some. This sample has around 15,000 clones, with roughly nine tenths found just once. The material sequenced was PBMCs, taken from a glioma patient treated with radiotherapy, temozolomide or both. The receptors originated from a woman aged 40 to 55 with glioma. Some clones in this sample may be carry-over from other donors' samples. Each CDR3 is given with its conserved first and last residue. The D gene is left open where the match is weak. Clone size is stated in some rows and not others, as once, few, many or a class when expanded.

abundance: NA; d_gene: TRBD1; v_gene: TRBV5-4; j_gene: TRBJ2-1; CDR3aa: CASTWGQADNEQFF; CDR3nt: TGTGCCAGCACCTGGGGACAGGCCGACAATGAGCAGTTCTTC
abundance: NA; d_gene: TRBD1; v_gene: TRBV4-1; j_gene: TRBJ1-2; CDR3aa: CASSLDRANYGYTF; CDR3nt: TGCGCCAGCAGCTTGGACAGGGCAAACTATGGCTACACCTTC
abundance: NA; d_gene: TRBD2; v_gene: TRBV4-2; j_gene: TRBJ2-2; CDR3aa: CASSQAGANTGELFF; CDR3nt: TGTGCCAGCAGCCAGGCGGGGGCGAACACCGGGGAGCTGTTTTTT
abundance: few; d_gene: NA; v_gene: TRBV13; j_gene: TRBJ1-6; CDR3aa: CASTAYSPGPGNSPLHF; CDR3nt: TGTGCCAGCACCGCTTATTCGCCTGGGCCGGGGAATTCACCCCTCCACTTT
abundance: NA; d_gene: TRBD2; v_gene: TRBV7-9; j_gene: TRBJ2-3; CDR3aa: CASRQKLAGAAGNTQYF; CDR3nt: TGTGCCAGCAGGCAAAAATTAGCGGGAGCCGCCGGGAATACGCAGTATTTT
abundance: NA; d_gene: TRBD2; v_gene: TRBV5-4; j_gene: TRBJ2-7; CDR3aa: CASSQGLAGGEQYF; CDR3nt: TGTGCCAGCAGCCAAGGACTAGCGGGAGGCGAGCAGTACTTC
abundance: NA; d_gene: TRBD2; v_gene: TRBV6-5; j_gene: TRBJ2-5; CDR3aa: CASRRGGNKETQYF; CDR3nt: TGTGCCAGCCGACGGGGGGGTAACAAAGAGACCCAGTACTTC
abundance: NA; d_gene: NA; v_gene: TRBV10-3; j_gene: TRBJ1-1; CDR3aa: CAISESIGGNTEAFF; CDR3nt: TGTGCCATCAGTGAGTCGATCGGCGGGAACACTGAAGCTTTCTTT
abundance: NA; d_gene: TRBD1; v_gene: TRBV6-1; j_gene: TRBJ1-2; CDR3aa: CASSEGTGSLYTF; CDR3nt: TGTGCCAGCAGTGAGGGGACAGGGAGCCTCTACACCTTC
abundance: NA; d_gene: TRBD2; v_gene: TRBV7-9; j_gene: TRBJ2-7; CDR3aa: CASSPRLASRTLDEQYF; CDR3nt: TGTGCCAGCAGCCCCCGACTAGCGTCGAGGACCCTTGACGAGCAGTACTTC
abundance: NA; d_gene: TRBD2; v_gene: TRBV11-1; j_gene: TRBJ2-1; CDR3aa: CASSPRLAGISYNEQFF; CDR3nt: TGTGCCAGCAGCCCCAGACTAGCGGGGATCTCCTACAATGAGCAGTTCTTC
abundance: NA; d_gene: TRBD1; v_gene: TRBV2; j_gene: TRBJ1-1; CDR3aa: CASSEGGGISHTEAFF; CDR3nt: TGTGCCAGCAGTGAAGGAGGGGGCATCTCCCACACTGAAGCTTTCTTT
abundance: NA; d_gene: NA; v_gene: TRBV27; j_gene: TRBJ2-1; CDR3aa: CASSLWGYNEQFF; CDR3nt: TGTGCCAGCAGTTTATGGGGGTACAATGAGCAGTTCTTC
abundance: NA; d_gene: TRBD2; v_gene: TRBV11-3; j_gene: TRBJ2-1; CDR3aa: CASSGVAGYEQFF; CDR3nt: TGTGCCAGCAGTGGGGTAGCGGGTTATGAGCAGTTCTTC
abundance: NA; d_gene: TRBD1; v_gene: TRBV6-1; j_gene: TRBJ2-5; CDR3aa: CASSEATGGGETQYF; CDR3nt: TGTGCCAGCAGTGAAGCAACAGGGGGCGGAGAGACCCAGTACTTC
abundance: NA; d_gene: NA; v_gene: TRBV27; j_gene: TRBJ2-3; CDR3aa: CASSWTGSTDTQYF; CDR3nt: TGTGCCAGCAGTTGGACGGGAAGCACAGATACGCAGTATTTT
abundance: NA; d_gene: NA; v_gene: TRBV6-5; j_gene: TRBJ2-1; CDR3aa: CASSYSGGQADNEQFF; CDR3nt: TGTGCCAGCAGTTACTCGGGAGGACAGGCCGACAATGAGCAGTTCTTC
abundance: NA; d_gene: NA; v_gene: TRBV5-1; j_gene: TRBJ2-5; CDR3aa: CASSYQETQYF; CDR3nt: TGCGCCAGCAGCTACCAAGAGACCCAGTACTTC
abundance: NA; d_gene: NA; v_gene: TRBV2; j_gene: TRBJ1-1; CDR3aa: CASNPGTEAFF; CDR3nt: TGTGCCAGCAACCCCGGCACTGAAGCTTTCTTT
abundance: NA; d_gene: NA; v_gene: TRBV6-5; j_gene: TRBJ2-7; CDR3aa: CASSYSQGSYEQYF; CDR3nt: TGTGCCAGCAGTTACTCACAGGGCTCCTACGAGCAGTACTTC
abundance: NA; d_gene: TRBD1; v_gene: TRBV6-1; j_gene: TRBJ1-5; CDR3aa: CASSGRTGGQQPQHF; CDR3nt: TGTGCCAGCAGTGGCCGGACAGGGGGACAGCAGCCCCAGCATTTT
abundance: NA; d_gene: TRBD2; v_gene: TRBV5-4; j_gene: TRBJ2-7; CDR3aa: CASSLASGRADEQYF; CDR3nt: TGTGCCAGCAGCTTGGCTAGCGGGAGGGCCGACGAGCAGTACTTC
abundance: NA; d_gene: NA; v_gene: TRBV18; j_gene: TRBJ1-5; CDR3aa: CASSPGISPLGNQPQHF; CDR3nt: TGTGCCAGCTCACCCGGGATAAGTCCCTTGGGCAATCAGCCCCAGCATTTT
abundance: NA; d_gene: NA; v_gene: TRBV6-5; j_gene: TRBJ1-5; CDR3aa: CASSPGRRNQPQHF; CDR3nt: TGTGCCAGCAGTCCCGGTAGGCGGAATCAGCCCCAGCATTTT
abundance: NA; d_gene: NA; v_gene: TRBV6-4; j_gene: TRBJ2-2; CDR3aa: CASSEGTTGELFF; CDR3nt: TGTGCCAGCAGTGAGGGAACCACCGGGGAGCTGTTTTTT
abundance: NA; d_gene: NA; v_gene: TRBV2; j_gene: TRBJ1-6; CDR3aa: CASSYVSSPLHF; CDR3nt: TGTGCCAGCAGTTACGTATCTTCACCCCTCCACTTT
abundance: NA; d_gene: NA; v_gene: TRBV30; j_gene: TRBJ1-4; CDR3aa: CAWSGSDEKLFF; CDR3nt: TGTGCCTGGAGTGGCTCGGATGAAAAACTGTTTTTT
abundance: NA; d_gene: NA; v_gene: TRBV7-7; j_gene: TRBJ2-1; CDR3aa: CASSSGSLNEQFF; CDR3nt: TGTGCTAGCAGCTCCGGGTCTCTCAATGAGCAGTTCTTC
abundance: few; d_gene: NA; v_gene: TRBV19; j_gene: TRBJ1-1; CDR3aa: CASSIDGGPLVNTEAFF; CDR3nt: TGTGCCAGTAGTATAGATGGGGGGCCCCTCGTGAACACTGAAGCTTTCTTT
abundance: NA; d_gene: NA; v_gene: TRBV6-5; j_gene: TRBJ2-1; CDR3aa: CASSYSDSNEQFF; CDR3nt: TGTGCCAGCAGTTACTCTGACAGTAATGAGCAGTTCTTC
abundance: NA; d_gene: NA; v_gene: TRBV29-1; j_gene: TRBJ1-1; CDR3aa: CSVEDYPQAFF; CDR3nt: TGCAGCGTTGAAGATTACCCCCAAGCTTTCTTT
abundance: NA; d_gene: NA; v_gene: TRBV27; j_gene: TRBJ1-2; CDR3aa: CASSLSGLPNYGYTF; CDR3nt: TGTGCCAGCAGTTTATCTGGGCTCCCTAACTATGGCTACACCTTC
abundance: NA; d_gene: TRBD2; v_gene: TRBV5-1; j_gene: TRBJ2-3; CDR3aa: CASSALTSGGAADTQYF; CDR3nt: TGCGCCAGCAGCGCCTTGACTAGCGGGGGGGCCGCAGATACGCAGTATTTT
abundance: NA; d_gene: TRBD1; v_gene: TRBV5-1; j_gene: TRBJ1-1; CDR3aa: CASSITTGHPSGTEAFF; CDR3nt: TGCGCCAGCAGCATCACGACAGGGCACCCTTCAGGAACTGAAGCTTTCTTT
abundance: NA; d_gene: NA; v_gene: TRBV7-2; j_gene: TRBJ2-2; CDR3aa: CASSLKGEGRELFF; CDR3nt: TGTGCCAGCAGCTTAAAGGGGGAGGGACGGGAGCTGTTTTTT
abundance: once; d_gene: NA; v_gene: TRBV5-1; j_gene: TRBJ1-1; CDR3aa: CASSLVIGGTEAFF; CDR3nt: TGCGCCAGCAGCTTGGTCATCGGGGGGACTGAAGCTTTCTTT
abundance: NA; d_gene: TRBD2; v_gene: TRBV28; j_gene: TRBJ2-5; CDR3aa: CASRLAGVDAETQYF; CDR3nt: TGTGCCAGCAGACTAGCGGGAGTGGATGCAGAGACCCAGTACTTC
abundance: NA; d_gene: NA; v_gene: TRBV19; j_gene: TRBJ2-7; CDR3aa: CASSIGDSYEQYF; CDR3nt: TGTGCCAGTAGTATTGGGGACTCCTACGAGCAGTACTTC
abundance: once; d_gene: NA; v_gene: TRBV7-9; j_gene: TRBJ1-1; CDR3aa: CASSLEEVQTHTEAFF; CDR3nt: TGTGCCAGCAGCTTAGAAGAGGTCCAGACCCACACTGAAGCTTTCTTT
abundance: once; d_gene: NA; v_gene: TRBV9; j_gene: TRBJ1-3; CDR3aa: CASSVDGVSGNTIYF; CDR3nt: TGTGCCAGCAGCGTAGACGGAGTCTCTGGAAACACCATATATTTT
abundance: NA; d_gene: NA; v_gene: TRBV27; j_gene: TRBJ2-6; CDR3aa: CASTLLAGANVLTF; CDR3nt: TGTGCCAGCACCCTCCTCGCTGGGGCCAACGTCCTGACTTTC